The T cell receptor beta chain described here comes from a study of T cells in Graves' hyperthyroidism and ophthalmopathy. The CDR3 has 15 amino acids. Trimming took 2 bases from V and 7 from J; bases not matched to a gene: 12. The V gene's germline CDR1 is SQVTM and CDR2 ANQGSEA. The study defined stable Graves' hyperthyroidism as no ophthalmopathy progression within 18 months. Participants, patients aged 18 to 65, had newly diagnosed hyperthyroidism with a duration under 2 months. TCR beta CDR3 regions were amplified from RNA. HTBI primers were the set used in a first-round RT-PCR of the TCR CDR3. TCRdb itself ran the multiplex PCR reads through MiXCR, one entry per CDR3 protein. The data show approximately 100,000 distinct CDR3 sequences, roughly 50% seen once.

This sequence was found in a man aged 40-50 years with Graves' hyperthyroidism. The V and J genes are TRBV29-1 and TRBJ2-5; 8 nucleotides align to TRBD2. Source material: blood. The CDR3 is CSVESLSGKGGTQYF. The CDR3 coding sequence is TGCAGCGTTGAATCTCTTAGCGGGAAGGGAGGGACCCAGTACTTC.